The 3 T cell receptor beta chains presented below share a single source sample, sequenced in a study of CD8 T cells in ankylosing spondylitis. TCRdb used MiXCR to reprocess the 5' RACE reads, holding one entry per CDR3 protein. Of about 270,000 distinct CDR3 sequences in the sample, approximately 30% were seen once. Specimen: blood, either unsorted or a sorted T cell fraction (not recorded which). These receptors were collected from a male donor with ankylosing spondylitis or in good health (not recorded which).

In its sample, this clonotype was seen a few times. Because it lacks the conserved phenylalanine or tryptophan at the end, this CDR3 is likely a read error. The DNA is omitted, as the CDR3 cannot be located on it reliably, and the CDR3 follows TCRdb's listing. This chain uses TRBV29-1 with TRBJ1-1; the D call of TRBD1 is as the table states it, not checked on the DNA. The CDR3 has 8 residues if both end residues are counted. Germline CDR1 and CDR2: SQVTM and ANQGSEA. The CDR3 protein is CSVRTDTL.

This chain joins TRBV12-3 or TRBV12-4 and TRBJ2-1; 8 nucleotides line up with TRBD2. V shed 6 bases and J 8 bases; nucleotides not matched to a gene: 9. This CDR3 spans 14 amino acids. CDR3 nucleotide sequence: TGTGCCAGCAGCCCCACGCCACTAGCGGATGAGCAGTTCTTC. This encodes CASSPTPLADEQFF.

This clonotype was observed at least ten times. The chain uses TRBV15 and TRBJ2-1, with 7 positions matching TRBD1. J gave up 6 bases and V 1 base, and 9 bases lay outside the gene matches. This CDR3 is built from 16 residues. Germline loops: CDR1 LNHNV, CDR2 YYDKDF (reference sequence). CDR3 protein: CATSRGMTGIANEQFF. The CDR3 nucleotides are TGTGCCACCAGCAGAGGTATGACAGGGATCGCCAATGAGCAGTTCTTC.